This T cell receptor (beta chain) emerged from a study of T cell responses to AZD1222 COVID-19 vaccine. Overall study findings and caveats: Recipients of AZD1222 seropositive at baseline numbered only five or six. Sampled repertoires all dated from after the peak T cell response. Regions 160-218 and 743-854 held dominance among vaccine-associated CD4 TCRs, which spanned spike. The reported proportion of spike-specific TCRs targeting unmutated variant regions was nearly half.

A word on this clone: Antigen unknown.

Assay: immunoSEQ multiplex PCR; the TCRdb copy retains only in-frame clones and omits some. The sample lists 250,000 to 300,000 clones; almost 95% were seen once. The sequencing here drew on peripheral blood, taken 28 days after the second AZD1222 dose. This TCR was recovered from an adult who received the AZD1222 COVID-19 vaccine.

The CDR3 DNA reads as TGTGCCAGTAGTGCTACAGGGGGACAGCCCCAGCATTTT. Its protein is CASSATGGQPQHF. The chain couples TRBV19 to TRBJ1-5; 8 bases align to TRBD1. The germline gives CDR1 LNHDA, CDR2 SQIVND (reference sequence). The CDR3 has 13 residues. V gave up 5 bases and J gave up 7 bases; unmatched junction bases: 4.